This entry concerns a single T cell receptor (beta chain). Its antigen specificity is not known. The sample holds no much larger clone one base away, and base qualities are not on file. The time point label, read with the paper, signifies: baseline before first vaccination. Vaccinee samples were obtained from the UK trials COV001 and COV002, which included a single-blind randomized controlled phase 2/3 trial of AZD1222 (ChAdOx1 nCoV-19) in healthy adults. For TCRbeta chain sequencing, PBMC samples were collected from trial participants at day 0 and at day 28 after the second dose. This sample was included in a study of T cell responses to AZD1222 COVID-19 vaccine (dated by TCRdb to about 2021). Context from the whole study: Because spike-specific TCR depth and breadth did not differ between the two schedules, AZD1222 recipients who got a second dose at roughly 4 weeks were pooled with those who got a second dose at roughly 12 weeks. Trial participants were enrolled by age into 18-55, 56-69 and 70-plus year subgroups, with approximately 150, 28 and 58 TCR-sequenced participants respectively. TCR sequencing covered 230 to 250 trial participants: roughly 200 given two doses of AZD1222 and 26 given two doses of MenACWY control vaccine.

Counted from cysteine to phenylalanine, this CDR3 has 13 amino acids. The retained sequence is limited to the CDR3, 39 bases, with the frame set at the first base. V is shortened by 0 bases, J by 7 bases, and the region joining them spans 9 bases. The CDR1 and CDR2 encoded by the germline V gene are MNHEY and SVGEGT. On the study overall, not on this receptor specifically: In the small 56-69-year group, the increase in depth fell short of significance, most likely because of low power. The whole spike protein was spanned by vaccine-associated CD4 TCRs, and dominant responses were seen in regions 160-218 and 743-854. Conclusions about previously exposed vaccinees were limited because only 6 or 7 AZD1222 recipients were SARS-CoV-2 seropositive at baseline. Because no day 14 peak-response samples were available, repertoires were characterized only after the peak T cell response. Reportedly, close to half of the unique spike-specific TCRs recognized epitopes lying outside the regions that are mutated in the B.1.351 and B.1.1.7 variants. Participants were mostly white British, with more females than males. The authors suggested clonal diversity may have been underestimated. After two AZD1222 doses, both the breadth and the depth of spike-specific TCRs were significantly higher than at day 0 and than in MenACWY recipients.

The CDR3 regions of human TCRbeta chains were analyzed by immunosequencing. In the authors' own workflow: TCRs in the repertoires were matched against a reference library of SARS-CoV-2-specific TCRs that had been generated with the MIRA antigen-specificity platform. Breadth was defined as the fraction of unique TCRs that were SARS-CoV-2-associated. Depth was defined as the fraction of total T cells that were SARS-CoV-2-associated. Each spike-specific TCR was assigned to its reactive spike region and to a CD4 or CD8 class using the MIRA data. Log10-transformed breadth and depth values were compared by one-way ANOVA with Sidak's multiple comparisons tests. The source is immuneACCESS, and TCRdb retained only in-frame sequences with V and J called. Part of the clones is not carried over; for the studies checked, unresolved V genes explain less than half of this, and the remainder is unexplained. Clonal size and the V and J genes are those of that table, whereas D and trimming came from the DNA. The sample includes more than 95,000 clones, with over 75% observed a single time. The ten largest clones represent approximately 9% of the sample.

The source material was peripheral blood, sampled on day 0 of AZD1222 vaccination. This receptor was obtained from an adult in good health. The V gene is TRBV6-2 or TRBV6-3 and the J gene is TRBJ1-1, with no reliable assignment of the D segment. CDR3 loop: CASSYSGSDEAFF. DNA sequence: TGTGCCAGCAGTTACTCGGGATCAGATGAAGCTTTCTTT.